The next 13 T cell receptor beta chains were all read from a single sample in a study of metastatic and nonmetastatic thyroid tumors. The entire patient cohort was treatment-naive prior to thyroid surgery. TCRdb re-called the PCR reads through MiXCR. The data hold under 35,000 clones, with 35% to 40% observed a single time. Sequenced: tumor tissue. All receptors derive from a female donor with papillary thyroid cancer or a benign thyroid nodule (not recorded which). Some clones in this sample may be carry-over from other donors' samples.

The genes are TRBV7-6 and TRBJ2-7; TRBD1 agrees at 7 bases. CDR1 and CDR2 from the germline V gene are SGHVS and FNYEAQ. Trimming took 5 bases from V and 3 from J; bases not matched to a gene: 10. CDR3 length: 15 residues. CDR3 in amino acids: CASSPDRLPIYEQYF. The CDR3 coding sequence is TGTGCCAGCAGCCCGGACAGGCTACCTATCTACGAGCAGTACTTC.

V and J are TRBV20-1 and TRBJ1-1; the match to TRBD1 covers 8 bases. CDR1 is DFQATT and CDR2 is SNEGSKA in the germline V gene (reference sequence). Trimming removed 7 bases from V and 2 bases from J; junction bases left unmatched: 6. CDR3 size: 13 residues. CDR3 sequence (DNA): TGCAGTGGTTGGACAGGGAGAAACACTGAAGCTTTCTTT. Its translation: CSGWTGRNTEAFF.

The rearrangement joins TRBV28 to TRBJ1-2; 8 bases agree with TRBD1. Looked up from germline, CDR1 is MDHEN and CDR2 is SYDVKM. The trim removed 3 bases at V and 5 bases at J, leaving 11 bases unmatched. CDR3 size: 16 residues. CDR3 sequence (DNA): TGTGCCAGCAGTTTGGTGGACAGGGCGGTAGGGTATGGCTACACCTTC. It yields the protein CASSLVDRAVGYGYTF.

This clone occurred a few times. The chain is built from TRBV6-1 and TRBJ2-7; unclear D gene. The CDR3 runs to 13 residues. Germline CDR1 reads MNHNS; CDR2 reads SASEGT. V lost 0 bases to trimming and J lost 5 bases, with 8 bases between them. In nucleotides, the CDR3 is TGTGCCAGCAGTGAAGCTGGTTACCACGAGCAGTACTTC. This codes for CASSEAGYHEQYF.

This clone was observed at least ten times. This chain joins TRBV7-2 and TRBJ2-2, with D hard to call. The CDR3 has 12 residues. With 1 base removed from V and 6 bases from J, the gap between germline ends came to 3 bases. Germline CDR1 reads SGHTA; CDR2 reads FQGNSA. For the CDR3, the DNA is TGTGCCAGCAGCTTAGGGTCCGGGGAGCTGTTTTTT. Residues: CASSLGSGELFF.

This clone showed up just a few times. CDR3 in amino acids: CASTRTSGRSEQFF. The CDR3 nucleotides read TGTGCCAGCACACGGACTAGCGGGAGATCTGAGCAGTTCTTC. This chain uses TRBV12-3 or TRBV12-4 with TRBJ2-1, with 13 bases identical to TRBD2. The CDR3 loop spans 14 amino acids. After removal of 7 bases from V and 9 bases from J, the junction contained 6 bases not matched to a gene.

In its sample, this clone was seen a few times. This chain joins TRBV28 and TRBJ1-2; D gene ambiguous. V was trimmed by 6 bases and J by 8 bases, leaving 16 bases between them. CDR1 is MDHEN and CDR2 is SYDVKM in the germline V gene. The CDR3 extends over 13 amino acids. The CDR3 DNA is TGTGCCAGCAGCTCCCATCCTGGGGTAGGCTACACCTTC. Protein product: CASSSHPGVGYTF.

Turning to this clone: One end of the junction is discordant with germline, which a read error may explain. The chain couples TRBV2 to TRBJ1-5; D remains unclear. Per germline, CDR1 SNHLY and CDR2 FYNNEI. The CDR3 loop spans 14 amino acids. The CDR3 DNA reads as TGTGACAGCAGTGAGGCAGCAAGCAATCAGCCCCAGCATTTT. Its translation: CDSSEAASNQPQHF.

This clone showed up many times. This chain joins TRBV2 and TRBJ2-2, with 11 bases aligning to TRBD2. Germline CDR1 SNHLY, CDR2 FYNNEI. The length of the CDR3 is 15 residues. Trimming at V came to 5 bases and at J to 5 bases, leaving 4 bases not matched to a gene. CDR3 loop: CASSPGLAVTGELFF. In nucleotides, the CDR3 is TGTGCCAGCAGTCCGGGACTAGCGGTTACCGGGGAGCTGTTTTTT.

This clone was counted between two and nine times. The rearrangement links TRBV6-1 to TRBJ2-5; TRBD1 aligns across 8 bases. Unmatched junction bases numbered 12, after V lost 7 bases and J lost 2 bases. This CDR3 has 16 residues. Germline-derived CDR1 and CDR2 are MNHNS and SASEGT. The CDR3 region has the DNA TGTGCCAGCAAAACCGGGACAGGCCATCTACAAGAGACCCAGTACTTC. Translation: CASKTGTGHLQETQYF.

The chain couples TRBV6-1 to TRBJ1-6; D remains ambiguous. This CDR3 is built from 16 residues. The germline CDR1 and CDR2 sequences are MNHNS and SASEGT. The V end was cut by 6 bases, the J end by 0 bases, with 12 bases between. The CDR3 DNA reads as TGTGCCAGCAGCCGAACAGCTAGCTCCTATAATTCACCCCTCCACTTT. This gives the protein CASSRTASSYNSPLHF.

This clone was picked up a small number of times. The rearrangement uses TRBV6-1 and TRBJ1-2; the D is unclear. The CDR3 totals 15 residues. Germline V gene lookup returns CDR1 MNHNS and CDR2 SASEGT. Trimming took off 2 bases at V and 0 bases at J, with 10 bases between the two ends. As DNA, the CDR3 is TGTGCCAGCAGTGAAAGCGGGGTCGCTAACTATGGCTACACCTTC. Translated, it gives CASSESGVANYGYTF.

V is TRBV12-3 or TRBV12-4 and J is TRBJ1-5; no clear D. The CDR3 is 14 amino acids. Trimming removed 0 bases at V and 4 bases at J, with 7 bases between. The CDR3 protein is CASSLAGANQPQHF. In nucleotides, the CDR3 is TGTGCCAGCAGTTTAGCGGGAGCGAATCAGCCCCAGCATTTT.